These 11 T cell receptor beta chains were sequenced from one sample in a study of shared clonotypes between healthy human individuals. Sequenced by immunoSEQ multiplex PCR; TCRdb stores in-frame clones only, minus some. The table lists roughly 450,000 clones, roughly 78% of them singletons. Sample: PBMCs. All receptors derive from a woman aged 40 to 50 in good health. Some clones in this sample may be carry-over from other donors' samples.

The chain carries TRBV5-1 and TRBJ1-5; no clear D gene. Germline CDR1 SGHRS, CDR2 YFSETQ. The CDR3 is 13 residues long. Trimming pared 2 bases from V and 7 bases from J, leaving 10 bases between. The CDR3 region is CASSLAPQQPQHF. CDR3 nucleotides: TGCGCCAGCAGCTTAGCGCCGCAGCAGCCCCAGCATTTT. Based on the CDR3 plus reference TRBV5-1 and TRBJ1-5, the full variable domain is KAGVTQTPRYLIKTRGQQVTLSCSPISGHRSVSWYQQTPGQGLQFLFEYFSETQRNKGNFPGRFSGRQFSNSRSEMNVSTLELGDSALYLCASSLAPQQPQHFGDGTRLSIL.

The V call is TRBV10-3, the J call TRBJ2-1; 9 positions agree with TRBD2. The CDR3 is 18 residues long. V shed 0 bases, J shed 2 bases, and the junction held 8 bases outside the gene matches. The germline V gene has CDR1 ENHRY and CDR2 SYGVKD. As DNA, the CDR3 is TGTGCCATCAGTGAGTCGACGGGGGGCGGGAGGGCCTACAATGAGCAGTTCTTC. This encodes CAISESTGGGRAYNEQFF.

CDR3 in DNA: TGTGCCAGCAGGAGAACAGGGACCGGGGAGCTGTTTTTT. This sequence encodes CASRRTGTGELFF. The J gene is TRBJ2-2, the V gene TRBV5-4; perhaps TRBD1 as D (6 bases). Trimming stripped 5 bases from V and 5 bases from J, with 10 bases between. Germline-derived CDR1 and CDR2 are SGHNT and YYREEE (reference sequence). The CDR3 totals 13 residues.

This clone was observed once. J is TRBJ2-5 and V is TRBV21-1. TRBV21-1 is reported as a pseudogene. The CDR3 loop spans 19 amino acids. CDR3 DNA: TGTGCCAGCACTAATTTGGGGTGGCAGGGAGAACGATTTCGAGAGACCCAGTACTTC. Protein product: CASTNLGWQGERFRETQYF.

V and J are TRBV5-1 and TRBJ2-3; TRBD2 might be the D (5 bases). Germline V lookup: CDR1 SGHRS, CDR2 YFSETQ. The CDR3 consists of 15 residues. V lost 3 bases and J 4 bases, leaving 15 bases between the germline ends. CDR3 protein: CASSWPSLVPDTQYF. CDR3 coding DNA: TGCGCCAGCAGCTGGCCTAGCCTAGTCCCAGATACGCAGTATTTT. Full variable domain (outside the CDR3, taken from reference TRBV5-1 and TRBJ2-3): KAGVTQTPRYLIKTRGQQVTLSCSPISGHRSVSWYQQTPGQGLQFLFEYFSETQRNKGNFPGRFSGRQFSNSRSEMNVSTLELGDSALYLCASSWPSLVPDTQYFGPGTRLTVL.

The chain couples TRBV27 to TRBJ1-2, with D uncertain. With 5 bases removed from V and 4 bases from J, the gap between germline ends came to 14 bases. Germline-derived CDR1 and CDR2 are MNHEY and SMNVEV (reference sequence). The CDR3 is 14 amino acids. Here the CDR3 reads CASSKDYSPYGYTF. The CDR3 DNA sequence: TGTGCCAGCAGTAAGGACTACAGTCCCTATGGCTACACCTTC.

The CDR3 region is CATSRAPGQGHEQYF. The CDR3 DNA reads as TGTGCCACCAGCAGAGCACCGGGACAGGGCCACGAGCAGTACTTC. This chain links TRBV15 with TRBJ2-7; TRBD1 matches at 9 bases. This CDR3 spans 15 amino acids. The junction had 6 bases not matched to a gene; V was cut back by 1 base and J by 5 bases. Germline CDR1 reads LNHNV; CDR2 reads YYDKDF (reference sequence).

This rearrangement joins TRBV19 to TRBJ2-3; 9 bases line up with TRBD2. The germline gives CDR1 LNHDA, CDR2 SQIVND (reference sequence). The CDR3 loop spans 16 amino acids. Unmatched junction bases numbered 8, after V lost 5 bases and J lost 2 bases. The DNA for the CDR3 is TGTGCCAGTAGTGCCCGACTAGCGGCCCTCACAGATACGCAGTATTTT. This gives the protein CASSARLAALTDTQYF.

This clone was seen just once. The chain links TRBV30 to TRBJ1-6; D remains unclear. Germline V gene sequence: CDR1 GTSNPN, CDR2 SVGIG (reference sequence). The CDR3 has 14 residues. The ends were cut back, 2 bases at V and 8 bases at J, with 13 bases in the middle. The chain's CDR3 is CAWSSRPGDSPLHF. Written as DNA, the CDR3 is TGTGCCTGGAGTTCCCGACCTGGCGATTCACCCCTCCACTTT.

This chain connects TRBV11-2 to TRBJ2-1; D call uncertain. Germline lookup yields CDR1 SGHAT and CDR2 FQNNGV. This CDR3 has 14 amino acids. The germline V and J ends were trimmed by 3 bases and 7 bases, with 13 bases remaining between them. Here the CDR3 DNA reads TGTGCCAGCAGCTTGGAACTGGCCGTGAATGAGCAGTTCTTC. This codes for CASSLELAVNEQFF.

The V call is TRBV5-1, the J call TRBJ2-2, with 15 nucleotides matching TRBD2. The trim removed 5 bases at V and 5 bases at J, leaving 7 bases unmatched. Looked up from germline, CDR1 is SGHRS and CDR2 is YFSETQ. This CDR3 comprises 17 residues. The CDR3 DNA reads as TGCGCCAGCAGTCCCGGGACTAGCGGGAGGTCTACCGGGGAGCTGTTTTTT. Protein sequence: CASSPGTSGRSTGELFF.